The 10 T cell receptor beta chains below come from one sample, sequenced in a study of glioma-infiltrating T cells after dendritic cell vaccination. The repertoire was sequenced with immunoSEQ multiplex PCR; TCRdb's copy has only in-frame clones and lacks some. Of 75,000 to 95,000 clones listed, 70% to 90% are singletons. The time point: after dendritic cell vaccination, including at tumor progression/relapse. The sequencing used blood, collected after dendritic cell vaccination. These receptors came from a human donor with glioblastoma.

This rearrangement joins TRBV18 to TRBJ1-2; 7 bases map to TRBD1. CDR1 is KGHSH and CDR2 is LQKENI in the germline V gene. Unmatched junction bases numbered 6, after V lost 4 bases and J lost 1 base. CDR3 length equals 15 residues. CDR3 sequence reads: CASSRDREINYGYTF. Here the CDR3 DNA reads TGTGCCAGCTCACGCGACAGGGAAATTAACTATGGCTACACCTTC.

The J gene is TRBJ1-1, the V gene TRBV7-8; a weak D match, TRBD1 (6 bases). Germline V gene sequence: CDR1 SGHVS, CDR2 FQNEAQ. This CDR3 is 17 amino acids long. V lost 4 bases and J 0 bases, leaving 18 bases between the germline ends. CDR3 nucleotides: TGTGCCAGCAGCTCACAGGGAGCCCTAATGATGAACACTGAAGCTTTCTTT. Translating it yields CASSSQGALMMNTEAFF.

This clone was counted only a few times. This chain joins TRBV19 and TRBJ2-1; 9 nucleotides match TRBD1. V dropped 5 bases and J dropped 4; count of bases not matched to a gene: 9. This CDR3 is built from 16 residues. Germline-derived CDR1 and CDR2 are LNHDA and SQIVND (reference sequence). CDR3 sequence: CASSPQGQGRYNEQFF. The DNA of the CDR3 is TGTGCCAGTAGTCCCCAGGGACAGGGTAGGTACAATGAGCAGTTCTTC.

The chain carries TRBV11-2 and TRBJ2-7; 7 bases are shared with TRBD1. With 0 bases clipped from V and 5 bases from J, the junction kept 7 bases outside the gene matches. Germline V lookup: CDR1 SGHAT, CDR2 FQNNGV. The CDR3 has 15 residues. In DNA, the CDR3 is TGTGCCAGCAGCTTAGATTGGGGCAGGGGGAACGAGCAGTACTTC. Protein product: CASSLDWGRGNEQYF.

As DNA, the CDR3 is TGCGCCAGCAGCCAAAGGGACCTCCTTCCTTGGACAGGGGAGGAAAAACTGTTTTTT. This codes for CASSQRDLLPWTGEEKLFF. The V and J genes are TRBV4-1 and TRBJ1-4, with TRBD1 matching over 9 bases. The CDR3 runs 19 residues. With V trimmed by 2 bases and J by 8 bases, 18 bases remained unmatched. Germline-derived CDR1 and CDR2 are MGHRA and YSYEKL.

The chain employs TRBV11-2 and TRBJ2-2; 12 bases fit TRBD2. The J segment lost 7 bases and the V segment lost 5 bases, leaving 5 bases of the junction unmatched. Germline loops: CDR1 SGHAT, CDR2 FQNNGV. The CDR3 is 15 amino acids. The chain's CDR3 is CASSPSGRASGELFF. CDR3 coding DNA: TGTGCCAGCAGCCCTAGCGGGAGGGCCAGCGGGGAGCTGTTTTTT.

This chain uses TRBV5-1 with TRBJ1-2; 10 bases align to TRBD1. CDR1 is SGHRS, CDR2 YFSETQ, per germline. CDR3 length equals 15 residues. J lost 1 base, V lost 7 bases, and 7 bases had no gene match. CDR3 DNA sequence: TGCGCCAGCGAAGGGGGGACAGGGGATAACTATGGCTACACCTTC. The encoded protein is CASEGGTGDNYGYTF.

This chain connects TRBV30 to TRBJ1-5; TRBD1 is a possible D gene (5 bases). The ends were cut back, 5 bases at V and 5 bases at J, with 7 bases in the middle. The CDR3 spans 11 residues. Germline values: CDR1 GTSNPN, CDR2 SVGIG (reference sequence). The CDR3 loop is CAWGGDQPQHF. CDR3 in DNA: TGTGCCTGGGGGGGGGATCAGCCCCAGCATTTT.

This clone was detected once. This chain connects TRBV4-1 to TRBJ2-2, with TRBD1 matching 10 bases. The CDR3 loop spans 16 amino acids. The germline CDR1 and CDR2 sequences are MGHRA and YSYEKL. V shed 3 bases, J shed 4 bases, and the junction held 5 bases outside the gene matches. CDR3 region: CASSQQGQGRTGELFF. The CDR3 region has the DNA TGCGCCAGCAGCCAGCAGGGACAGGGGCGCACCGGGGAGCTGTTTTTT.

The gene calls are TRBV10-3 and TRBJ2-7; tentative D call: TRBD2 (5 bases). V lost 2 bases and J lost 2, with 7 bases in between. The CDR3 totals 13 residues. Per the germline V gene, CDR1 is ENHRY and CDR2 is SYGVKD. CDR3 sequence (DNA): TGTGCCATCAGTGAGGGGAGAACCTACGAGCAGTACGTC. It yields the protein CAISEGRTYEQYV.